The sample holds a few counts of the clone carrying this TCR beta chain. Antigen unknown. TCRdb redid the calling of the 5' RACE reads with MiXCR, one entry per CDR3 protein. Of under 300,000 distinct CDR3 sequences listed, 8% to 9.5% are singletons. V lost 3 bases, J lost 10 bases, and 17 bases lay in between. Looked up from germline, CDR1 is SGHKS and CDR2 is YYEKEE (reference sequence). The CDR3 has 14 residues. The data are from a study of CD8 T cells in ankylosing spondylitis. General study findings and limits: From matched ankylosing spondylitis synovial fluid, disease-linked clones were reportedly recovered at significantly enriched levels. For ankylosing spondylitis blood, a TCR beta motif of several highly homologous variants appeared characteristic. Disease-linked clones bore a CD8+ phenotype and were relatively rare in peripheral blood.

This chain joins TRBV5-5 and TRBJ2-1; perhaps TRBD2 as D (5 bases). The TCR was taken from a male donor with ankylosing spondylitis or in good health (not recorded which). The sample was blood, either unsorted or a sorted T cell fraction (not recorded which). CDR3 sequence reads: CASSSGQDGKEQFF. DNA for the CDR3: TGTGCCAGCAGCTCCGGGCAGGACGGGAAGGAGCAGTTCTTC. The complete variable domain, with remaining parts taken from reference TRBV5-5 and TRBJ2-1, reads DAGVTQSPTHLIKTRGQQVTLRCSPISGHKSVSWYQQVLGQGPQFIFQYYEKEERGRGNFPDRFSARQFPNYSSELNVNALLLGDSALYLCASSSGQDGKEQFFGPGTRLTVL.